The present T cell receptor (beta chain) was sequenced within a study of blood T cell repertoires in COVID-19. Study-level background: Samples of COVID-19 (acute and convalescent) were obtained from the United States, Italy and Spain.

J was trimmed by 4 bases and V by 1 base; bases with no gene match: 6. Germline values: CDR1 GTSNPN, CDR2 SVGIG (reference sequence). The CDR3 runs to 15 residues. Clones were read by immunoSEQ multiplex PCR, and TCRdb kept only the in-frame ones, dropping some. The data contain 150,000 to 200,000 clones, over 80% of them seen just once; the ten biggest clones take up about 10%. The sequence was collected from a woman of 80 years or more with active or convalescent COVID-19. Sequencing was done on a sample of peripheral blood. The chain couples TRBV30 to TRBJ1-4; 7 nucleotides match TRBD1. Here the CDR3 reads CAWSDWDSGNEKLFF. CDR3 sequence (DNA): TGTGCCTGGAGTGACTGGGACAGCGGTAATGAAAAACTGTTTTTT.